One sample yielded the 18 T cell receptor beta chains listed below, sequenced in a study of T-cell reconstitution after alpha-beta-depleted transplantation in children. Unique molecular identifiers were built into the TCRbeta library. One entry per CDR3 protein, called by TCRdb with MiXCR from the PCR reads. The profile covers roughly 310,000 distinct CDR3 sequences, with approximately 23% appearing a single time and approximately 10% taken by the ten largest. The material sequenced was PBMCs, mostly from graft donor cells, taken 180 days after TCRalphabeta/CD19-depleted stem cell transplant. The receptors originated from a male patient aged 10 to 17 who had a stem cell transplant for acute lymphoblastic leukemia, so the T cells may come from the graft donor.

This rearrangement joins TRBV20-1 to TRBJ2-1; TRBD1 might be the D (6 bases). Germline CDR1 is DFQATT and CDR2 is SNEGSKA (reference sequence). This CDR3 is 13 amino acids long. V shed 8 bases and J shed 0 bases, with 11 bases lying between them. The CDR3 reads CSKYRDSYNEQFF. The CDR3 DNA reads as TGCAGTAAATACAGGGACTCCTACAATGAGCAGTTCTTC.

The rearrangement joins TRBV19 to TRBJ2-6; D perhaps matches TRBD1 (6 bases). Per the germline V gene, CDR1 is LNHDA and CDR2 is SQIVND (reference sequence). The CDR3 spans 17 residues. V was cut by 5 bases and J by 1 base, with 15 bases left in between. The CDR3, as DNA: TGTGCCAGTAGTCTACCAGGGGCAAGGTCTGGGGCCAACGTCCTGACTTTC. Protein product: CASSLPGARSGANVLTF.

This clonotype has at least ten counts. CDR3 nucleotide sequence: TGCGCCAGCAGCCCTACTAGCGGTTCCTACGAGCAGTACTTC. It is translated as CASSPTSGSYEQYF. The chain combines TRBV5-1 with TRBJ2-7; 8 bases fit TRBD2. The V and J ends lost 4 bases and 1 base, in that order; junction bases with no gene match: 4. The V gene's germline CDR1 is SGHRS and CDR2 YFSETQ. This CDR3 spans 14 amino acids.

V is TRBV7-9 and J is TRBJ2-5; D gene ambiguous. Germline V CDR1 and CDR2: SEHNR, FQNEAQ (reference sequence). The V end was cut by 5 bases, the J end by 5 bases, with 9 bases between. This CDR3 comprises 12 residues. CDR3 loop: CASSMGLETQYF. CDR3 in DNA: TGTGCCAGCAGCATGGGTCTCGAGACCCAGTACTTC. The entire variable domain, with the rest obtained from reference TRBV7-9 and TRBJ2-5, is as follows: DTGVSQNPRHKITKRGQNVTFRCDPISEHNRLYWYRQTLGQGPEFLTYFQNEAQLEKSRLLSDRFSAERPKGSFSTLEIQRTEQGDSAMYLCASSMGLETQYFGPGTRLLVL.

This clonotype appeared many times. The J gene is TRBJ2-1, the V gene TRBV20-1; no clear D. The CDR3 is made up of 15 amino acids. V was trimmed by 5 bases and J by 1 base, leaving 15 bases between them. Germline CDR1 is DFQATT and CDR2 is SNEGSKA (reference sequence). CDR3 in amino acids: CSAETDLKSYNEQFF. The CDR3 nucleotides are TGCAGTGCTGAGACGGACCTAAAGTCCTACAATGAGCAGTTCTTC.

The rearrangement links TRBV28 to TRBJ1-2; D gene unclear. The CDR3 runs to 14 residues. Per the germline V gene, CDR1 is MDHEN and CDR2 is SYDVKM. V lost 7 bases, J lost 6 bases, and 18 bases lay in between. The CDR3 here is CASTPWGWPDGYTF. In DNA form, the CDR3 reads TGTGCCAGCACCCCATGGGGATGGCCGGATGGCTACACCTTC.

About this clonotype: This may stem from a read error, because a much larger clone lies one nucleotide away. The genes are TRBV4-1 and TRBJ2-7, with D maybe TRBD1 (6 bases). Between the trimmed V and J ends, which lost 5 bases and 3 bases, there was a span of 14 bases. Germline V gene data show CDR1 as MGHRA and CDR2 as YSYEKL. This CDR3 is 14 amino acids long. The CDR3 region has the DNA TGCGCCAGCAGCTTGGGACATCCAGTCTACGAGCAGTACTTC. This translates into CASSLGHPVYEQYF.

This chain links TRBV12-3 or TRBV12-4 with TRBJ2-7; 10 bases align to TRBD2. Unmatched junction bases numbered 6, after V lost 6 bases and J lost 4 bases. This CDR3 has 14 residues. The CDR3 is CASRATSGFYEQYF. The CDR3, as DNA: TGTGCCAGCAGGGCGACTAGCGGGTTTTACGAGCAGTACTTC.

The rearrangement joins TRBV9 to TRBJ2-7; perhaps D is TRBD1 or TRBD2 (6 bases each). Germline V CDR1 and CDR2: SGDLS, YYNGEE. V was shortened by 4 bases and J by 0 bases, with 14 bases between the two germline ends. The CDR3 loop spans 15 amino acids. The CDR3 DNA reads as TGTGCCAGCAGCACCTCTGGGGGGCCCTCCTACGAGCAGTACTTC. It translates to CASSTSGGPSYEQYF.

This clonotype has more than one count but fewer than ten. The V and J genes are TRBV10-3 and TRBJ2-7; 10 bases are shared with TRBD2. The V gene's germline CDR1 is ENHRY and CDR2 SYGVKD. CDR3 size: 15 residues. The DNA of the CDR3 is TGTGGAACCAGGAGTAGCGGGAGGCTCTCCTACGAGCAGTACTTC. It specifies CGTRSSGRLSYEQYF.

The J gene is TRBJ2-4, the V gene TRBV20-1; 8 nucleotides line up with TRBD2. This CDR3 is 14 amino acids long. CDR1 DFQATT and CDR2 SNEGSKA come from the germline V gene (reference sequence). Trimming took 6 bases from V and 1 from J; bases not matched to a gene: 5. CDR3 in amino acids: CSAPPGGAKNIQYF. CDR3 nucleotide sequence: TGCAGTGCCCCCCCGGGGGGGGCCAAAAACATTCAGTACTTC.

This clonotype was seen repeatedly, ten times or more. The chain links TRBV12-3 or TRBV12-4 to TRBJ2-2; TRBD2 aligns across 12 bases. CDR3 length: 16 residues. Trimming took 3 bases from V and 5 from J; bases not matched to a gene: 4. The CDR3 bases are TGTGCCAGCAGTTTCGTGGGGACTAGCGGGACCGGGGAGCTGTTTTTT. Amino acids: CASSFVGTSGTGELFF.

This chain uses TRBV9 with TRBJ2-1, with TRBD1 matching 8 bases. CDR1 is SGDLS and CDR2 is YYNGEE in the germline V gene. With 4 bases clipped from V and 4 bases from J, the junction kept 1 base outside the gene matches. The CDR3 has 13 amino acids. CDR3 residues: CASSRTGYNEQFF. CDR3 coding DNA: TGTGCCAGCAGCCGGACAGGGTACAATGAGCAGTTCTTC.

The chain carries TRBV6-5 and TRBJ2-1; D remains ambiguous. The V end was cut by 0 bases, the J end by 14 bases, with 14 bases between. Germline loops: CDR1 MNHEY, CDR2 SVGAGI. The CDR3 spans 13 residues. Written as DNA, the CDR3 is TGTGCCAGCAGTTACTCGGCGGTCACCCTGGAGTTCTTC. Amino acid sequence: CASSYSAVTLEFF.

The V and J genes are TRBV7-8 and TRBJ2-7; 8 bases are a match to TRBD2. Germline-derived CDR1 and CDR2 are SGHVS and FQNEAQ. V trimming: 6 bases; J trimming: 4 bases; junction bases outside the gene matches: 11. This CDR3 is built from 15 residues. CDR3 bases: TGTGCCAGCAGGCCAGTAGCGGGGAGGCGGTACGAGCAGTACTTC. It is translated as CASRPVAGRRYEQYF.

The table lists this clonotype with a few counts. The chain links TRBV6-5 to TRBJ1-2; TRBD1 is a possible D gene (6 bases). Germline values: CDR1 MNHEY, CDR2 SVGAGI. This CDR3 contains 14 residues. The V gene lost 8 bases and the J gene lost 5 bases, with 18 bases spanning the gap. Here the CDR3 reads CASRRGAVGYGYTF. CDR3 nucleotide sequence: TGTGCCAGCCGCCGGGGGGCTGTAGGGTATGGCTACACCTTC.

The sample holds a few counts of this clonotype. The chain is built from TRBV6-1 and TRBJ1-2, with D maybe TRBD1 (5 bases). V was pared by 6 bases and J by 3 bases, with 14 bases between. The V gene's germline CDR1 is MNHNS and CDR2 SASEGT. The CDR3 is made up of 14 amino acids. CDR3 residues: CASRPTGVDYGYTF. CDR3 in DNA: TGTGCCAGCAGACCGACGGGGGTTGACTATGGCTACACCTTC.

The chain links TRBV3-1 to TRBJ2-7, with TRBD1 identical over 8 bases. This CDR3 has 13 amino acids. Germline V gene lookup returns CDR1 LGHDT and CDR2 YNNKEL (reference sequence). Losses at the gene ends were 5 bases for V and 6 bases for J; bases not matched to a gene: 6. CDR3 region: CASSYRGLFEQYF. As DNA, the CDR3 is TGTGCCAGCAGCTACAGGGGGTTGTTCGAGCAGTACTTC.